Many counts were recorded for the clone carrying this T cell receptor beta chain. The CDR3 regions of TCR beta were amplified from RNA transcripts. The HTBI set primed first-round TCR CDR3 RT-PCR. TCRdb passed the multiplex PCR reads through MiXCR, listing each CDR3 protein once. The profile covers hundreds of thousands of distinct CDR3 sequences, with about 20% appearing a single time and 3% to 4% taken by the ten largest. These data come from a study of T cells in Graves' hyperthyroidism and ophthalmopathy. The receptor comes from a woman aged 18-29 years with Graves' hyperthyroidism. The specimen was blood.

The CDR3 DNA follows: TGTGCCAGCAGTGAAATCGTGGGGGTTCGACGCACTGAAGCTTTCTTT. Its translation: CASSEIVGVRRTEAFF. The chain is built from TRBV6-1 and TRBJ1-1; TRBD1 might be the D (5 bases). The V gene lost 2 bases and the J gene lost 4 bases, with 17 bases spanning the gap. The CDR3 totals 16 residues. The germline gives CDR1 MNHNS, CDR2 SASEGT.